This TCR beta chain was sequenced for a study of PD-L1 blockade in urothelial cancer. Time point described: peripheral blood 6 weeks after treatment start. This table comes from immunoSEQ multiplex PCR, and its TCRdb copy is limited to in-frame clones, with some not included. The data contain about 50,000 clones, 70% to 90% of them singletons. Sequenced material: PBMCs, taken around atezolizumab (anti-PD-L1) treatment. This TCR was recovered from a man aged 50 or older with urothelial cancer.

The CDR3 bases are TGTGCCAGCAGTTACGTCCGGGAAAGGCTGGGCATTGAAGCTTTCTTT. This gives the protein CASSYVRERLGIEAFF. The chain uses TRBV6-6 and TRBJ1-1; D is ambiguous. Between the trimmed V and J ends, which lost 2 bases and 7 bases, there was a span of 20 bases. CDR1 MNHNY and CDR2 SVGAGI come from the germline V gene (reference sequence). This CDR3 spans 16 amino acids.